What follows are 12 T cell receptor beta chains derived from one specimen sequenced in a study of blood T cell repertoires in COVID-19. The repertoire was sequenced with immunoSEQ multiplex PCR; TCRdb's copy has only in-frame clones and lacks some. The table shows over 150,000 clones, with approximately 80% occurring only once. Sequencing used peripheral blood. The receptors come from a woman of 80 years or more with acute or convalescent COVID-19.

The rearrangement links TRBV19 to TRBJ1-2, with 9 nucleotides matching TRBD1. Trimming took 10 bases from V and 5 from J; bases not matched to a gene: 8. CDR1 and CDR2 (germline): LNHDA, SQIVND (reference sequence). The CDR3 runs 13 residues. As DNA, the CDR3 is TGTGCCACGTTACAGGGGGCTGGGTATGGCTACACCTTC. The encoded protein is CATLQGAGYGYTF.

The chain employs TRBV9 and TRBJ2-6, with TRBD2 matching 10 bases. Germline CDR1 reads SGDLS; CDR2 reads YYNGEE. The CDR3 has 18 residues. The V segment lost 3 bases and the J segment 0 bases; nucleotides outside the gene matches: 6. CDR3 in amino acids: CASSASGGRSSGANVLTF. The CDR3 DNA reads TGTGCCAGCAGCGCTAGCGGGGGCCGAAGCTCTGGGGCCAACGTCCTGACTTTC.

This chain connects TRBV6-5 to TRBJ1-1; D might be TRBD1 (5 bases). V dropped 5 bases and J dropped 1 base, with 14 bases sitting between them. This CDR3 comprises 15 residues. From germline, CDR1 is MNHEY and CDR2 SVGAGI. The CDR3 bases are TGTGCCAGCAGTAAAAACAGGCAAGCGAACACTGAAGCTTTCTTT. It codes for CASSKNRQANTEAFF.

This clone was recorded many times. The chain has TRBV7-9 and TRBJ2-5; 8 bases map to TRBD1. Germline CDR1 is SEHNR and CDR2 is FQNEAQ (reference sequence). V lost 5 bases and J lost 1; bases outside the gene matches: 6. The CDR3 covers 15 residues. This CDR3 reads CASSRDRGSQETQYF. The CDR3 DNA follows: TGTGCCAGCAGCCGCGACAGGGGCAGCCAAGAGACCCAGTACTTC.

In DNA, the CDR3 is TGCGCCAGCAGCCTAGGACACCCGGGCACTGAAGCTTTCTTT. It yields the protein CASSLGHPGTEAFF. The chain recombines TRBV5-1 with TRBJ1-1; tentatively, D is TRBD1 (5 bases). The CDR3 extends over 14 amino acids. Trimming took off 4 bases at V and 4 bases at J, with 14 bases between the two ends. Germline V gene lookup returns CDR1 SGHRS and CDR2 YFSETQ.

This sequence joins TRBV6-1 and TRBJ1-4; unclear D gene. The V and J ends lost 7 bases and 8 bases respectively, with 11 bases between them. The V gene's germline CDR1 is MNHNS and CDR2 SASEGT. The CDR3 length is 12 residues. The CDR3 nucleotides read TGTGCCAGCACCGCCGCGGGGGAAAAACTGTTTTTT. It translates to CASTAAGEKLFF.

The chain recombines TRBV9 with TRBJ2-5; no firm D call. Germline loops: CDR1 SGDLS, CDR2 YYNGEE. V was clipped by 4 bases and J by 1 base, with 8 bases between them. This CDR3 is built from 13 residues. The CDR3 is CASSTSGQETQYF. The CDR3 nucleotides read TGTGCCAGCAGCACGTCGGGCCAAGAGACCCAGTACTTC.

The chain carries TRBV6-5 and TRBJ1-1; possibly TRBD1 for D (6 bases). The V end lost 4 bases, the J end lost 4 bases, and 16 bases lay between the germline ends. The CDR3 is made up of 15 amino acids. Germline V gene sequence: CDR1 MNHEY, CDR2 SVGAGI. For the CDR3, the DNA is TGTGCCAGCAGTTCGTCCTGGGGGCCGGGCACTGAAGCTTTCTTT. Protein sequence: CASSSSWGPGTEAFF.

The J gene is TRBJ2-7, the V gene TRBV7-8, with D unresolved. Trimming left V 5 bases short and J 4 bases short, with 30 bases between. The CDR3 extends over 19 amino acids. The germline V gene encodes CDR1 SGHVS and CDR2 FQNEAQ. As DNA, the CDR3 is TGTGCCAGCAGCACGCCTTGGAGTTTCGGATTATCCTCGCAGTACGAGCAGTACTTC. Amino acids: CASSTPWSFGLSSQYEQYF.

The chain joins TRBV2 to TRBJ1-5, with D uncertain. The CDR3 is made up of 14 amino acids. V was clipped by 4 bases and J by 3 bases, with 10 bases between them. Germline lookup yields CDR1 SNHLY and CDR2 FYNNEI. The CDR3 reads CASSAEAYNQPQHF. Written as DNA, the CDR3 is TGTGCCAGCAGTGCGGAGGCATACAATCAGCCCCAGCATTTT. Together with reference TRBV2 and TRBJ1-5, the CDR3 gives the full variable domain: EPEVTQTPSHQVTQMGQEVILRCVPISNHLYFYWYRQILGQKVEFLVSFYNNEISEKSEIFDDQFSVERPDGSNFTLKIRSTKLEDSAMYFCASSAEAYNQPQHFGDGTRLSIL.

The rearrangement uses TRBV7-3 and TRBJ2-2; no firm D call. Germline V gene sequence: CDR1 SGHTA, CDR2 FQGTGA. The length of the CDR3 is 13 residues. V was shortened by 2 bases and J by 4 bases, with 5 bases between the two germline ends. CDR3 nucleotide sequence: TGTGCCAGCAGCTTATCGCGCACCGGGGAGCTGTTTTTT. Amino acid sequence: CASSLSRTGELFF.

The chain has TRBV6-5 and TRBJ2-1, with TRBD1 matching 7 bases. Germline trimming cut 7 bases from V and 8 bases from J; bases unmatched to any gene: 2. This CDR3 region has 11 residues. CDR1 is MNHEY, CDR2 SVGAGI, per germline. The CDR3 DNA reads TGTGCCAGCACCCAGGGGGATGAGCAGTTCTTC. Residues: CASTQGDEQFF.